This TCR beta chain was recovered during a study of beta chain features in type 1 diabetes. V dropped 3 bases and J dropped 8; count of bases not matched to a gene: 8. Germline V CDR1 and CDR2: LNHNV, YYDKDF (reference sequence). The CDR3 totals 16 residues. General study results and limits: Whether TCRB rearrangement is influenced by HLA type was left unresolved in this analysis. Within patients, naive, central memory and Treg TCRB repertoires seemed more similar than within healthy donors. The study found fewer insertions and more deletions at VDJ junctions in type 1 diabetes patients. People with Type 1 diabetes carried modestly yet significantly shorter TCRB CDR3s in all four CD4+ subsets.

Remarks on this clone: Its target is not known.

Of the isolated RNA, all was reverse transcribed, and so the sequenced material was expressed TCRB transcripts. Several million reads on average were seen across naive, central memory and regulatory T cell samples. The assay was immunoSEQ multiplex PCR, and TCRdb's table has in-frame clones only and misses some. The sample records some 660,000 clones, over 11% being singletons. The sequencing input was naive CD4+ T cells from blood. The TCR originated in a man younger than 35 with type 1 diabetes. This chain links TRBV15 with TRBJ2-1; 12 bases match TRBD2. DNA of the CDR3: TGTGCCACCAGCAGGCTGACTAGCGGGAGAGTTGATGAGCAGTTCTTC. Amino acids: CATSRLTSGRVDEQFF.